The present T cell receptor beta chain was sequenced within a study of B cell selection in AIRE deficiency. Conventional CD4 T cells were sorted as CD4+CD127+ cells. Libraries were prepared by immunoSEQ multiplex PCR; TCRdb keeps only in-frame clonotypes and omits some of them. The table shows roughly 25,000 clones, with 95% to 98% occurring only once. CDR3 length: 13 amino acids. Germline CDR1 is SSHAT and CDR2 is FNYEAQ (reference sequence). As to this clone: At one end the junction does not follow the germline gene, possibly because of a read error.

The TCR comes from a human donor in good health. The sample taken for sequencing was CD4+CD127+ conventional T cells sorted from PBMCs. J is TRBJ2-3 and V is TRBV7-7; tentative D call: TRBD1 (6 bases). CDR3 sequence reads: CASSFLQGDTQYF. CDR3 sequence (DNA): TGTGCTAGCAGCTTTTTGCAGGGGGATACGCAGTATTTT.